A selection of T cell receptor beta chains follows, all from one sample in a study of T cells in Graves' hyperthyroidism and ophthalmopathy. TCRdb processed the multiplex PCR reads anew with MiXCR; each CDR3 protein has one entry. The repertoire consists of about 500,000 distinct CDR3 sequences, with approximately 15% occurring once and the leading ten covering about 18%. Input material: blood. Receptors originate from a woman aged 18 to 35 with Graves' hyperthyroidism. The CDR3 runs from the conserved cysteine through the conserved F or W. The D gene is left open where the match is weak. Expanded clones are given a class, and other clones once, few, many or no size at all.

many TRBJ1-5 TRBV2 . CASSETGRGDQPQHF TGTGCCAGCAGTGAAACGGGAAGGGGGGATCAGCCCCAGCATTTT
. TRBJ2-5 TRBV7-2 TRBD2 CASSQTSGRETQYF TGTGCCAGCAGCCAGACTAGCGGGAGGGAGACCCAGTACTTC
few TRBJ2-1 TRBV12-3/TRBV12-4 TRBD2 CASSLRGDYNEQFF TGTGCCAGCAGTTTACGGGGGGACTACAATGAGCAGTTCTTC
many TRBJ1-3 TRBV12-3/TRBV12-4 . CASSFGLDYSGNTIYF TGTGCCAGCAGTTTTGGTCTCGACTACTCTGGAAACACCATATATTTT
few TRBJ2-2 TRBV7-9 . CASIRGGGANTGELFF TGTGCCAGCATCCGAGGAGGGGGAGCGAACACCGGGGAGCTGTTTTTT
. TRBJ2-2 TRBV7-2 TRBD2 CASSPGLAGGSAGELFF TGTGCCAGCAGCCCCGGACTAGCGGGAGGGTCGGCCGGGGAGCTGTTTTTT
few TRBJ2-3 TRBV6-1 TRBD2 CASSSGTRGLGSTDTQYF TGTGCCAGCAGCTCCGGGACTAGAGGTCTGGGGAGCACAGATACGCAGTATTTT
many TRBJ1-2 TRBV29-1 TRBD1 CSVRGRYGYTF TGCAGCGTCAGGGGGAGGTATGGCTACACCTTC
few TRBJ2-2 TRBV5-1 . CASSFAGMNTGELFF TGCGCCAGCAGCTTCGCGGGGATGAACACCGGGGAGCTGTTTTTT
. TRBJ2-7 TRBV11-2 TRBD1 CASSRRTGDYEQYF TGTGCCAGCAGCCGACGGACAGGCGACTACGAGCAGTACTTC
. TRBJ1-3 TRBV24-1 . CATSDSDMSSGNTIYF TGTGCCACCAGTGATTCTGACATGTCGTCTGGAAACACCATATATTTT
many TRBJ1-5 TRBV6-1 . CALNRGVSNQPQHF TGTGCCCTTAACCGCGGGGTTAGCAATCAGCCCCAGCATTTT
. TRBJ1-5 TRBV10-3 . CAIKDSDSNQPQHF TGTGCCATCAAGGACAGTGATAGCAATCAGCCCCAGCATTTT
. TRBJ2-7 TRBV28 TRBD2 CASSPRESSGPHEQYF TGTGCCAGCAGTCCACGGGAATCTAGCGGGCCCCACGAGCAGTACTTC
. TRBJ2-5 TRBV6-6 . CASSYSPLYLGSQETQYF TGTGCCAGCAGTTACTCCCCGCTCTACCTTGGGTCACAAGAGACCCAGTACTTC
many TRBJ2-7 TRBV15 TRBD2 CATSRDTAGGTEQYF TGTGCCACCAGCAGAGATACAGCGGGAGGAACGGAGCAGTACTTC
many TRBJ1-1 TRBV12-3/TRBV12-4 . CASRMDRNTEAFF TGTGCCAGCAGGATGGACAGGAACACTGAAGCTTTCTTT
. TRBJ1-2 TRBV28 TRBD1 CASSSSSRDRRGYTF TGTGCCAGCAGCTCCTCATCCCGGGACAGACGAGGCTACACCTTC
few TRBJ2-3 TRBV3-1 . CASSPDSGADTQYF TGTGCCAGCAGCCCAGACTCGGGCGCAGATACGCAGTATTTT